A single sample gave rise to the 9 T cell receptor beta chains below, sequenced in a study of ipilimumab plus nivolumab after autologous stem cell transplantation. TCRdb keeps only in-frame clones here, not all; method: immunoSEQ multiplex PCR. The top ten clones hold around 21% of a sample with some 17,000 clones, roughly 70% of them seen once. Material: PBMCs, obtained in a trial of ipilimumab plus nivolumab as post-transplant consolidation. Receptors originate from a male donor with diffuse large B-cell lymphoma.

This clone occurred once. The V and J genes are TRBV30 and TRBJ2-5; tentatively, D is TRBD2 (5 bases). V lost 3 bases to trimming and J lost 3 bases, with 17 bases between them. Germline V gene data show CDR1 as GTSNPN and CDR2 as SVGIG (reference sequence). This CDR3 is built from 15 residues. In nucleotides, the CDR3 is TGTGCCTGGAGCGGTACCCCGGGAAACAAAGAGACCCAGTACTTC. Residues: CAWSGTPGNKETQYF.

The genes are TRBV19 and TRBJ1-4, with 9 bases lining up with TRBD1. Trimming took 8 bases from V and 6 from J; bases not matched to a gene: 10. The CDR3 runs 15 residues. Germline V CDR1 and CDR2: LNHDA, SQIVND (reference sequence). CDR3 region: CASRHLGQGHEKLFF. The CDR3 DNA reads TGTGCCAGTCGACATCTGGGACAGGGCCATGAAAAACTGTTTTTT.

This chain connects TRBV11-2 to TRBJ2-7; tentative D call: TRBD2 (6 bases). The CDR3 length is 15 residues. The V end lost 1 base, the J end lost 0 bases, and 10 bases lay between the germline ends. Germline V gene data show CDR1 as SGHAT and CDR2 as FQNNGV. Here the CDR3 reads CASSLVAESSYEQYF. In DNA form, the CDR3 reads TGTGCCAGCAGCTTAGTAGCGGAGAGCTCCTACGAGCAGTACTTC.

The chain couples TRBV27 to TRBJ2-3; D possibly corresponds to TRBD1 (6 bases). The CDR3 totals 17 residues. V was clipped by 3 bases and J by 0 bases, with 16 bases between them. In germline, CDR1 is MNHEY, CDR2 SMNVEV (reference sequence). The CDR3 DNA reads TGTGCCAGCAGTTTCCTCCTGGGGGCAGCTAGCACAGATACGCAGTATTTT. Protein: CASSFLLGAASTDTQYF.

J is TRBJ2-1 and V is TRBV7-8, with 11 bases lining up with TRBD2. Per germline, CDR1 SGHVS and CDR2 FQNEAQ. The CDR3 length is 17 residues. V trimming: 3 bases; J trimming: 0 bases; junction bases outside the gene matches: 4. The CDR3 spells CASSLASGGSSYNEQFF. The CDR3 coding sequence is TGTGCCAGCAGCTTGGCTAGCGGGGGGAGCTCCTACAATGAGCAGTTCTTC.

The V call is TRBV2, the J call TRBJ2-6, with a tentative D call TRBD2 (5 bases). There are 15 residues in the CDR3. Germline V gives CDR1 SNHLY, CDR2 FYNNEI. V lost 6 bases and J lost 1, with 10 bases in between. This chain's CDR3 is CASRDSVSGANVLTF. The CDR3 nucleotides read TGTGCCAGCAGGGACTCCGTATCTGGGGCCAACGTCCTGACTTTC.

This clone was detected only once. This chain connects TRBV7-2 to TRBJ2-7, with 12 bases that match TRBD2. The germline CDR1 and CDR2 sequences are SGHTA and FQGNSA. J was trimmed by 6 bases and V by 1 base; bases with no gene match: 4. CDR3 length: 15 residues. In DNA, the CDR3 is TGTGCCAGCAGCTTAGGACTAGCGGGAGCGCTCGAGCAGTACTTC. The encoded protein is CASSLGLAGALEQYF.

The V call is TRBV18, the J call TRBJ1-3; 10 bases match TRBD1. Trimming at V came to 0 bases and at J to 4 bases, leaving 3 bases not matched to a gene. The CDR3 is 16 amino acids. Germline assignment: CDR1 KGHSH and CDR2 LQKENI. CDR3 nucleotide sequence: TGTGCCAGCTCACCACCGGGGACAGGGGTCGGAAACACCATATATTTT. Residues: CASSPPGTGVGNTIYF. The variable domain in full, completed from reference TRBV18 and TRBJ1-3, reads NAGVMQNPRHLVRRRGQEARLRCSPMKGHSHVYWYRQLPEEGLKFMVYLQKENIIDESGMPKERFSAEFPKEGPSILRIQQVVRGDSAAYFCASSPPGTGVGNTIYFGEGSWLTVV.

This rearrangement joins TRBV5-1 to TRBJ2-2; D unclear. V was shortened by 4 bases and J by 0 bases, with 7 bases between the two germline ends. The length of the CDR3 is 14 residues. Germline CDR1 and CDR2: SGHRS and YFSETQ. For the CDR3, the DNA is TGCGCCAGCAGCGCAGGATCGAACACCGGGGAGCTGTTTTTT. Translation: CASSAGSNTGELFF.